The 17 T cell receptor beta chains listed next were all sequenced from one sample in a study of cytomegalovirus exposure and HLA in healthy donors (dated by TCRdb to 2015 to 2018). Libraries were made using the immunoSEQ multiplex PCR assay. For the multiplex PCR, a mixture combining 60 forward primers for TCR Vbeta segments and 13 reverse primers for TCR Jbeta segments was used. The source is immuneACCESS, and TCRdb retained only in-frame sequences with V and J called. Part of the clones is not carried over; for the studies checked, unresolved V genes explain less than half of this, and the remainder is unexplained. The sample table contains approximately 120,000 clones; only one count was recorded for less than 80% of them. The leading ten clones occupy around 3.7% of the sample. Sequences were obtained from PBMCs. These receptors were collected from a man younger than 45 in good health and CMV-seronegative.

The CDR3 protein is CASRSFVGDRAGNTIYF. DNA of the CDR3: TGTGCCAGTAGAAGTTTTGTGGGTGACAGGGCTGGAAACACCATATATTTT. The chain couples TRBV19 to TRBJ1-3; 7 positions match TRBD1. J was trimmed by 2 bases and V by 6 bases; bases with no gene match: 13. Germline V gene sequence: CDR1 LNHDA, CDR2 SQIVND (reference sequence). There are 17 residues in the CDR3.

The chain has TRBV28 and TRBJ2-3; TRBD1 agrees at 7 bases. V lost 3 bases, J lost 2 bases, and 11 bases stayed unmatched. Germline loops: CDR1 MDHEN, CDR2 SYDVKM. This CDR3 region has 17 residues. The CDR3 is CASSLPITGVYTDTQYF. In DNA, the CDR3 is TGTGCCAGCAGTTTGCCCATCACAGGGGTTTACACAGATACGCAGTATTTT.

V gene TRBV7-9 combines with J gene TRBJ1-2, with D hard to call. V was shortened by 5 bases and J by 6 bases, with 10 bases between the two germline ends. This CDR3 region has 12 residues. Germline CDR1 reads SEHNR; CDR2 reads FQNEAQ (reference sequence). The CDR3, as DNA: TGTGCCAGCAGCCCGGGATTTGATGGCTACACCTTC. This gives the protein CASSPGFDGYTF.

The J gene is TRBJ1-5, the V gene TRBV5-1; 9 bases align to TRBD1. Germline CDR1 SGHRS, CDR2 YFSETQ. Germline trimming cut 2 bases from V and 5 bases from J; bases unmatched to any gene: 5. This CDR3 contains 15 residues. The CDR3: CASSLWTGADQPQHF. The CDR3 DNA follows: TGCGCCAGCAGCTTATGGACAGGGGCGGATCAGCCCCAGCATTTT.

This chain connects TRBV7-8 to TRBJ2-1; maybe TRBD1 (6 bases). CDR3 length: 13 residues. The germline gives CDR1 SGHVS, CDR2 FQNEAQ. The ends were cut back, 2 bases at V and 5 bases at J, with 7 bases in the middle. Here the CDR3 reads CASSLYRDNEQFF. The CDR3 DNA sequence: TGTGCCAGCAGCTTATACAGGGACAATGAGCAGTTCTTC.

This chain links TRBV6-1 with TRBJ2-7; 8 positions match TRBD1. This CDR3 has 14 residues. The V and J ends lost 10 bases and 4 bases, in that order; junction bases with no gene match: 12. Germline V gene lookup returns CDR1 MNHNS and CDR2 SASEGT. The CDR3 sequence is CAIISGTGRYEQYF. Written as DNA, the CDR3 is TGTGCCATCATTTCCGGGACAGGACGTTACGAGCAGTACTTC.

This clone was recorded a few times. The chain links TRBV19 to TRBJ1-2; 8 bases agree with TRBD1. CDR1 LNHDA and CDR2 SQIVND come from the germline V gene (reference sequence). This CDR3 has 15 amino acids. The CDR3 nucleotides are TGTGCTACAGCCCCCCCCCGGGACAGGTCCTATGGCTACACCTTC. It specifies CATAPPRDRSYGYTF. The full variable domain, in which reference TRBV19 and TRBJ1-2 provide the parts outside the CDR3, is DGGITQSPKYLFRKEGQNVTLSCEQNLNHDAMYWYRQDPGQGLRLIYYSQIVNDFQKGDIAEGYSVSREKKESFPLTVTSAQKNPTAFYLCATAPPRDRSYGYTFGSGTRLTVV.

In its sample, this clone was seen a few times. J is TRBJ1-2 and V is TRBV5-4; D is unclear. The V gene lost 4 bases and the J gene lost 4 bases, with 17 bases spanning the gap. The CDR3 is 15 residues long. The V gene's germline CDR1 is SGHNT and CDR2 YYREEE (reference sequence). The CDR3 region has the DNA TGTGCCAGCAGCCCCAGTCTTGTGGTTCCCTATGGCTACACCTTC. This codes for CASSPSLVVPYGYTF.

The V gene is TRBV28, the J gene TRBJ1-3; the match to TRBD1 covers 9 bases. With V trimmed by 6 bases and J by 3 bases, 9 bases remained unmatched. Germline lookup yields CDR1 MDHEN and CDR2 SYDVKM. The CDR3 is made up of 16 amino acids. Here the CDR3 reads CASSHGQGTSGNTIYF. In DNA, the CDR3 is TGTGCCAGCAGCCATGGACAGGGGACAAGTGGAAACACCATATATTTT.

The J gene is TRBJ2-1, the V gene TRBV29-1; 8 positions match TRBD1. This CDR3 region has 14 residues. The germline V gene has CDR1 SQVTM and CDR2 ANQGSEA. V shed 4 bases and J 3 bases; nucleotides not matched to a gene: 5. The CDR3 region has the DNA TGCAGCGTTGTAAGGACAGGGAACTACAATGAGCAGTTCTTC. Its translation: CSVVRTGNYNEQFF.

The J gene is TRBJ2-5, the V gene TRBV2; D is undetermined. Germline V CDR1 and CDR2: SNHLY, FYNNEI. The ends were cut back, 7 bases at V and 5 bases at J, with 17 bases in the middle. The CDR3 runs to 14 residues. In DNA form, the CDR3 reads TGTGCCAGCACGCGGCAAAACTACGGGGAGACCCAGTACTTC. Amino acids: CASTRQNYGETQYF.

This sequence joins TRBV6-1 and TRBJ1-5; 8 bases agree with TRBD1. V lost 5 bases to trimming and J lost 4 bases; unmatched junction nucleotides: 1. This CDR3 comprises 13 residues. CDR1 and CDR2 from the germline V gene are MNHNS and SASEGT. The CDR3 nucleotides are TGTGCCAGCAGTAGGACAGGGAATCAGCCCCAGCATTTT. This gives the protein CASSRTGNQPQHF.

The rearrangement links TRBV2 to TRBJ1-2; possibly TRBD1 for D (5 bases). Trimming stripped 11 bases from V and 0 bases from J, with 28 bases between. Per the germline V gene, CDR1 is SNHLY and CDR2 is FYNNEI. There are 18 residues in the CDR3. CDR3 loop: CAANKGVGSILANYGYTF. For the CDR3, the DNA is TGTGCCGCAAACAAAGGGGTAGGGTCCATCCTAGCTAACTATGGCTACACCTTC.

J is TRBJ2-1 and V is TRBV19, with TRBD1 as a possible D gene (6 bases). The CDR3 is 15 residues long. Germline CDR1 reads LNHDA; CDR2 reads SQIVND (reference sequence). V lost 6 bases and J lost 11, with 23 bases in between. The CDR3 loop reads CASSPMTGTATQQFF. CDR3 nucleotides: TGTGCCAGTAGCCCAATGACAGGCACAGCAACTCAGCAGTTCTTC. Using reference TRBV19 and TRBJ2-1 for the parts outside the CDR3, the full variable domain is DGGITQSPKYLFRKEGQNVTLSCEQNLNHDAMYWYRQDPGQGLRLIYYSQIVNDFQKGDIAEGYSVSREKKESFPLTVTSAQKNPTAFYLCASSPMTGTATQQFFGPGTRLTVL.

In this sample, this clone turned up a few times. This rearrangement joins TRBV7-6 to TRBJ1-1; 7 positions match TRBD1. This CDR3 is 15 amino acids long. Unmatched junction bases numbered 10, after V lost 5 bases and J lost 4 bases. The germline V gene has CDR1 SGHVS and CDR2 FNYEAQ. The CDR3 sequence is CASSPRQGGSTEAFF. As DNA, the CDR3 is TGTGCCAGCAGCCCAAGACAGGGTGGGAGCACTGAAGCTTTCTTT.

V usage is TRBV6-1 and J usage is TRBJ1-5, with a weak D call TRBD1 (6 bases). Germline V CDR1 and CDR2: MNHNS, SASEGT. V lost 4 bases and J 4 bases, leaving 8 bases between the germline ends. The length of the CDR3 is 13 residues. CDR3 sequence: CASSATGNQPQHF. CDR3 nucleotides: TGTGCCAGCAGTGCGACAGGAAATCAGCCCCAGCATTTT.

This chain links TRBV2 with TRBJ1-2; unclear D gene. Trimming pared 4 bases from V and 8 bases from J, leaving 8 bases between. Germline V gives CDR1 SNHLY, CDR2 FYNNEI. The CDR3 spans 11 residues. DNA of the CDR3: TGTGCCAGCAGTGGACCTAGCGGCTACACCTTC. Protein product: CASSGPSGYTF.